The clone carrying this TCR beta chain has only a few counts. This sample stems from a study of T-cell memory formation after mild COVID-19. A single record per CDR3 protein comes from TCRdb applying MiXCR to the 5' RACE reads. Seen here are 400,000 to 550,000 distinct CDR3 sequences, roughly 23% observed once, and the top ten hold approximately 12%. V dropped 1 base and J dropped 11 bases, with 5 bases sitting between them. The CDR3 spans 10 residues. The rearrangement uses TRBV12-3 or TRBV12-4 and TRBJ1-1; D gene uncertain. What was sequenced was PBMCs or a T cell subset sorted from them (not recorded which). The clonotype originates from an adult woman who had mild COVID-19 (a few samples of this study predate the infection). Cell type and time point are not known. The DNA for the CDR3 is TGTGCCAGCAGTTTAGGCCGCGCTTTCTTT. It codes for CASSLGRAFF.